This T cell receptor beta chain appears in the sequencing data of a study of blood T cell repertoires in COVID-19. Profiled with immunoSEQ multiplex PCR; TCRdb holds only in-frame clones, not every one. The sample consists of roughly 100,000 clones, about 83% of them appearing once. Looked up from germline, CDR1 is SGHRS and CDR2 is YFSETQ. Deletions cut 5 bases from V and 7 bases from J, with 13 bases between. This CDR3 spans 13 amino acids. The source of this sequence is a man between 70 and 80 years old with active or convalescent COVID-19. The rearrangement uses TRBV5-1 and TRBJ1-5, with D tentatively TRBD1 (6 bases). The sample taken for sequencing was peripheral blood. The CDR3, as DNA: TGCGCCAGCAGTAAACAGGGAGGGCAGCCCCAGCATTTT. This codes for CASSKQGGQPQHF.